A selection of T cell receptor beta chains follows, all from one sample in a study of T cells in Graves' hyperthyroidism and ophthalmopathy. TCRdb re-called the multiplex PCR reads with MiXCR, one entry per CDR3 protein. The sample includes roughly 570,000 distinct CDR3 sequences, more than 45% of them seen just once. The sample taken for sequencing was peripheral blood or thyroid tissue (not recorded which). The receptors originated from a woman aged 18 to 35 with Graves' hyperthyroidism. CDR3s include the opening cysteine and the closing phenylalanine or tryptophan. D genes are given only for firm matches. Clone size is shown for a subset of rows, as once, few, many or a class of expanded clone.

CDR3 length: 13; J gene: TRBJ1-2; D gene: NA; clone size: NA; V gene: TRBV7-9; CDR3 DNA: TGTGCCAGCCCGAGTCCAGGGGACTATGGCTACACCTTC; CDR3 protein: CASPSPGDYGYTF
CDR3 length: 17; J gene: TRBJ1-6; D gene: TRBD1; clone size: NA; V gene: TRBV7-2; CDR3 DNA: TGCGCCAGCAGCTTTGGGACTAGCGGGACAGGGTCGTCACCCCTCCACTTT; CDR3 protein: CASSFGTSGTGSSPLHF
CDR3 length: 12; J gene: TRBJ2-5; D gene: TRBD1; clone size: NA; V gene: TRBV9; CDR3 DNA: TGTGCCAGCAGCTTAGACAGGGTGACCCAGTACTTC; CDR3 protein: CASSLDRVTQYF
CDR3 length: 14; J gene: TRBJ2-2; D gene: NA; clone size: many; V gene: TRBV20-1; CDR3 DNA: TGCAGTGCTAGAGATGGGAGAAACACCGGGGAGCTGTTTTTT; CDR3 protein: CSARDGRNTGELFF
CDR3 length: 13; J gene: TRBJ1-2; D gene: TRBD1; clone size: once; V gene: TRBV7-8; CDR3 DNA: TGTGCCAGCAGCTTGGACAGGACAGACGGCTACACCTTC; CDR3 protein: CASSLDRTDGYTF
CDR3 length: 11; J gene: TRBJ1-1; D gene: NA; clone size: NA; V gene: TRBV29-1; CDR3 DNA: TGCAGCGTGGGCGGGGCTTTAGGGGCTTTCTTT; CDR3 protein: CSVGGALGAFF
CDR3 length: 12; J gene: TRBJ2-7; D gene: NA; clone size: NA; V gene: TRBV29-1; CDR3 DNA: TGCAGCGTGAGTAGCGAGGCCTACGAGCAGTACTTC; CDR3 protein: CSVSSEAYEQYF
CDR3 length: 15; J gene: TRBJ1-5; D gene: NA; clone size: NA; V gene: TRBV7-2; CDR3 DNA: TGTGCCAGCAGCACGGACGTGGGCGGCCATCAGCCCCAGCATTTT; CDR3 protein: CASSTDVGGHQPQHF
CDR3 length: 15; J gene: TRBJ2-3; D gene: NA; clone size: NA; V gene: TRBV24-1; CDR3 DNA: TGTGCCACCAGTGATTCCCCAGGGCGGGCAGATACGCAGTATTTT; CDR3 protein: CATSDSPGRADTQYF
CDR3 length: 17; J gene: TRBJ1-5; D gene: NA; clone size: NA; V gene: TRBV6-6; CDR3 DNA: TGTGCCAGCAGTGAAGAGGTGTCAAGGAATAGCAATCAGCCCCAGCATTTT; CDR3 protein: CASSEEVSRNSNQPQHF
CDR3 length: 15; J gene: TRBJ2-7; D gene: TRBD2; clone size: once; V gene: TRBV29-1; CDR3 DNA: TGCAGCGTTGAGGGGGGGACTAGCGGGACCCACGAGCAGTACTTC; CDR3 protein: CSVEGGTSGTHEQYF
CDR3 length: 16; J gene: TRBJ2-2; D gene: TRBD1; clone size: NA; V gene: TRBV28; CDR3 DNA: TGTGCCAGCAGTCATCGGGACAGATCGAACACCGGGGAGCTGTTTTTT; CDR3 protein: CASSHRDRSNTGELFF
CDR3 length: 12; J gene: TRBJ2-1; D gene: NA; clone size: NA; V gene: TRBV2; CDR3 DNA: TGTGCCAGCGGACGAGAAGGGAATGAGCAGTTCTTC; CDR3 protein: CASGREGNEQFF
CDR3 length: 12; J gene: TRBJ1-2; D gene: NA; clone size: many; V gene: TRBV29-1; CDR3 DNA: TGCAGCGCCGGCGACAGTTTCTATGGCTACACCTTC; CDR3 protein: CSAGDSFYGYTF
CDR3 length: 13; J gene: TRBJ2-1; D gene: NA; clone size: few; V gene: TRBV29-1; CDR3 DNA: TGCAGCGTTGATGGTCCGCAGTACAATGAGCAGTTCTTC; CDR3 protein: CSVDGPQYNEQFF
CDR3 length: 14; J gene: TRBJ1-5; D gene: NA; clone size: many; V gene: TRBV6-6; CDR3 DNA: TGTGCCAGCAGCAACGCCCCGGTTTATCAGCCCCAGCATTTT; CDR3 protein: CASSNAPVYQPQHF
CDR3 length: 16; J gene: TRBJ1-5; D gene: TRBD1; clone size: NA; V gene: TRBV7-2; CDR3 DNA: TGTGCCAGCAGCCCTAGCGGGACAGGCCCTAATCAGCCCCAGCATTTT; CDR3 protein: CASSPSGTGPNQPQHF
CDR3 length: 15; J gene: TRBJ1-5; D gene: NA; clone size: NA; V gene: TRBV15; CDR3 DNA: TGTGCCACCAGCACTTCGGGGGGCGGGAATCAGCCCCAGCATTTT; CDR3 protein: CATSTSGGGNQPQHF
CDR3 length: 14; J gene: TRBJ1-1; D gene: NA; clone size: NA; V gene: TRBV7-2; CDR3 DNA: TGTGCCAGCAGCGGACTCGACATGAACACTGAAGCTTTCTTT; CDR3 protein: CASSGLDMNTEAFF
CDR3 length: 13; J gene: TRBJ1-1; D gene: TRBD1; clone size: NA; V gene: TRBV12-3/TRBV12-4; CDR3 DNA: TGTGCCAGCACGGACAGGTTGGGCACTGAAGCTTTCTTT; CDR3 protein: CASTDRLGTEAFF
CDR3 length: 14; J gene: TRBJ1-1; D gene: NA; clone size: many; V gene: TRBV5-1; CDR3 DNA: TGCGCCAGCAGGCCCGGGACGGCGGCAGGGAGCGCTTTCTTT; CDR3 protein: CASRPGTAAGSAFF
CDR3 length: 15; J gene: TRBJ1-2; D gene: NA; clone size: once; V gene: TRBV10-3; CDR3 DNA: TGTGCCATCAGTGAGTCTGGGCAGGGGAAAGATGGCTACACCTTC; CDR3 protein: CAISESGQGKDGYTF
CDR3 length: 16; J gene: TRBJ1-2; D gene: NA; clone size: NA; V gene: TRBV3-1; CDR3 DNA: TGTGCCAGCAGCCAACTCATAAGCACTGCTCGGGATGGCTACACCTTC; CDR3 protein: CASSQLISTARDGYTF
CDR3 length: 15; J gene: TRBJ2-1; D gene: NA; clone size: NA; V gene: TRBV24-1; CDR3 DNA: TGTGCCACCAGCCCAGGACAGGGAGGGCGCAATGAGCAGTTCTTC; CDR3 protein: CATSPGQGGRNEQFF
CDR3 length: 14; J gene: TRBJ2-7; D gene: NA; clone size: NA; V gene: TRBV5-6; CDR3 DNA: TGTGCCAGCAGCTTCTTCACAGGGTGGTACGGGCAGTACTTC; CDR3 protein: CASSFFTGWYGQYF
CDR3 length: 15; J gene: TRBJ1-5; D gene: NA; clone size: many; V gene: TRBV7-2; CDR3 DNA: TGTGCCAGCAGCTTAAGGGGGGCACTGAATCAGCCCCAGCATTTT; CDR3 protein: CASSLRGALNQPQHF
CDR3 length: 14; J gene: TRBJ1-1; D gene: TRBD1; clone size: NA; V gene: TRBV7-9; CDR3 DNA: TGTGCCAGCAGATCTGGACAGGAGAACACTGAAGCGTTCTTT; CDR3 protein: CASRSGQENTEAFF
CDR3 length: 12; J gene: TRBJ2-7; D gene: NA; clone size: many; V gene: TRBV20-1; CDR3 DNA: TGCAGTGCACGGGTCTCGTCCTACGAGCAGTACTTC; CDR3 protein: CSARVSSYEQYF
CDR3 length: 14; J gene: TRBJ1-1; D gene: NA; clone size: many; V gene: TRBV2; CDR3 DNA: TGTGCCAGCAGTGAATGGCCTCTGAACACTGAAGCTTTCTTT; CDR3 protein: CASSEWPLNTEAFF
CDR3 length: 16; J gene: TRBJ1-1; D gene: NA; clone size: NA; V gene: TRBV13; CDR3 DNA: TGTGCCAGCAGCCGCACTGGGCAGGTCGTAAGCACTGAAGCTTTCTTT; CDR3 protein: CASSRTGQVVSTEAFF
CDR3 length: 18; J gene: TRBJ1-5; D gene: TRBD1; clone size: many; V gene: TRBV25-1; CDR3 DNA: TGTGCCAGCACCGAATGGGACAGGGGGCGTTATAGCAATCAGCCCCAGCATTTT; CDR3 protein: CASTEWDRGRYSNQPQHF
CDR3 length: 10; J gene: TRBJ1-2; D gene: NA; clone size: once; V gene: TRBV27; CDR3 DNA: TGTGCCAGCAGTAGGTTAGGCTACACCTTC; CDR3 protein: CASSRLGYTF
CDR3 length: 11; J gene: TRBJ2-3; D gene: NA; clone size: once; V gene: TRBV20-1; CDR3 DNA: TGCAGTGCTACCAAAACAGATACGCAGTATTTT; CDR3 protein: CSATKTDTQYF
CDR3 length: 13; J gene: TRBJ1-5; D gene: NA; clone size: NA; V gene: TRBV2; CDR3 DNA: TGTGCCAGCAGCCGAGGGGTACGGGAGACCCAGCATTTT; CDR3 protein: CASSRGVRETQHF
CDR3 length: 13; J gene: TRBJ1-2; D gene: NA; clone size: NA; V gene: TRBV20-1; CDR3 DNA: TGCAGTGCTAGAGAGGGGCCTGCGGCGGGCTACACCTTC; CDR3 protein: CSAREGPAAGYTF
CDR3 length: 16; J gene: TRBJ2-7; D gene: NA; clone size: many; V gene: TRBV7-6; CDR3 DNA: TGTGCCAGCAGCTTCACGCCGGAACAGTTAACCTACGAGCAGTACTTC; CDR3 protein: CASSFTPEQLTYEQYF
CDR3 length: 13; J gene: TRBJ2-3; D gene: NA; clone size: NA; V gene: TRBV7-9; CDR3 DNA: TGTGCCAGCAGCTTCTCAGGGATAGATACGCAGTATTTT; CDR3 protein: CASSFSGIDTQYF
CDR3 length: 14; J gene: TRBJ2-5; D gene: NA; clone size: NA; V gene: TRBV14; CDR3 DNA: TGTGCCAGCAGCCAAGATCTCTTCCAAGAGACCCAGTACTTC; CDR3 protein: CASSQDLFQETQYF
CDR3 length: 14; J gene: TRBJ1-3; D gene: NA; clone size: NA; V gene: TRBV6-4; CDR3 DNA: TGTGCCAGCAGTTCGGAGTCCACTGGAAGCACCATATATTTT; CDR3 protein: CASSSESTGSTIYF
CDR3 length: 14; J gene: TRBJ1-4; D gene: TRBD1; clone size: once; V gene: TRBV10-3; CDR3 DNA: TGTGCCATCAGTGACGGGACAGCTAATGAAAAACTGTTTTTT; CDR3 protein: CAISDGTANEKLFF
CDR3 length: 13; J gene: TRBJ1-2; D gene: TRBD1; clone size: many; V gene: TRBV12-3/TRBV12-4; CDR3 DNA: TGTGCCAGCAACGTACAGGGGGCAGTTGGCTACACCTTC; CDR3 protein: CASNVQGAVGYTF
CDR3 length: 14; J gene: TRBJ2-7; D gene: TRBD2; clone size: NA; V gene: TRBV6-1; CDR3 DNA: TGTGCCAGCAGTGAACCGGGACTAGGGGTGGGCCAGTACTTC; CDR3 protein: CASSEPGLGVGQYF
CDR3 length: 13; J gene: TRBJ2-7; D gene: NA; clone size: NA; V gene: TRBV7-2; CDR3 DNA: TGTGCCAGCAGCCCTTCCCGGCCCTACGAGCAGTACTTC; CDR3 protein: CASSPSRPYEQYF